A single T cell receptor beta chain is shown here with its context. The assay was immunoSEQ multiplex PCR, and TCRdb's table has in-frame clones only and misses some. The sample yields roughly 93,000 clones, roughly 94% seen once. The germline V gene encodes CDR1 KGHSH and CDR2 LQKENI. V was cut by 1 base and J by 4 bases, with 11 bases left in between. This CDR3 contains 15 residues. This record comes from a study of OX40 agonist ivuxolimab in advanced cancers. Turning to the study itself: Prior checkpoint blockade (anti-PD-1, anti-PD-L1 or anti-CTLA-4) was permitted; less than 45% had it.

This rearrangement joins TRBV18 to TRBJ1-3; the D is unclear. Sequencing was performed on CD4+ or CD8+ T cells sorted from blood, taken in a trial of the OX40 agonist ivuxolimab. The TCR was taken from an adult with an advanced solid tumor such as melanoma, head and neck, liver or kidney cancer. For the CDR3, the DNA is TGTGCCAGCTCACCACAAGAATCCTTCGGAAACACCATATATTTT. Its translation is CASSPQESFGNTIYF.